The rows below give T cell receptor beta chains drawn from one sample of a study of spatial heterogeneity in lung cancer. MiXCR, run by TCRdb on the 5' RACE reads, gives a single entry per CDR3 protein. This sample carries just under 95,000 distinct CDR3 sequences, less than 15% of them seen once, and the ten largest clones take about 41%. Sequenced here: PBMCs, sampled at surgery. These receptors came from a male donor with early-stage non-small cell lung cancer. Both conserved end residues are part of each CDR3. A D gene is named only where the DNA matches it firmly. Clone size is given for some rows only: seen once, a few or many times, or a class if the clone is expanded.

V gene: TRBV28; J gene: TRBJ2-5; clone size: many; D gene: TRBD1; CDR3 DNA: TGTGCCAGCAGTTTGTGGCAGGGGGAGCGAGAGACCCAGTACTTC; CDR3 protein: CASSLWQGERETQYF
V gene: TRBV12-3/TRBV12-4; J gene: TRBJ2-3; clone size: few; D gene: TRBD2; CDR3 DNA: TGTGCCAGCAGTCTTACTAGCGGGAGGAGGGCAGATACGCAGTATTTT; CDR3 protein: CASSLTSGRRADTQYF
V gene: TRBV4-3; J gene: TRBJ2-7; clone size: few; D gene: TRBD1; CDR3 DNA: TGCGCCAGCAGCCAAGATGTATTCACAGGGGGCTACGAGCAGTACTTC; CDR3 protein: CASSQDVFTGGYEQYF
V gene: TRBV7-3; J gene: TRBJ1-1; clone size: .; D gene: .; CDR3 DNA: TGTGCCAGCAGCTCCTCATCGACGGTGAACACTGAAGCTTTCTTT; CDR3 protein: CASSSSSTVNTEAFF
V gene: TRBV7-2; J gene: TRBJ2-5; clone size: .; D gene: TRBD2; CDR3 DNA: TGTGCCAGCAGCTTAGAACTAGCGGGGGAAGAGACCCAGTACTTC; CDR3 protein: CASSLELAGEETQYF
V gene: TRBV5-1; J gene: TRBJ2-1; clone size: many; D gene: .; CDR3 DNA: TGCGCCAGCAGCTTGGGACCATCGGGACGCAATGAGCAGTTCTTC; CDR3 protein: CASSLGPSGRNEQFF
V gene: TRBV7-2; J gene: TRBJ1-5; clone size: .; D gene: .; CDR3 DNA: TGTGCCAGCAGCTGGGGGGGACTTTTGAGCAATCAGCCCCAGCATTTT; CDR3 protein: CASSWGGLLSNQPQHF
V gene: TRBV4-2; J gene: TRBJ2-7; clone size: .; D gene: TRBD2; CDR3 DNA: TGTGCCAGCAGCCAGGCGACTAGCGGGAGGGCCTTGACCTACGAGCAGTACTTC; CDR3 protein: CASSQATSGRALTYEQYF
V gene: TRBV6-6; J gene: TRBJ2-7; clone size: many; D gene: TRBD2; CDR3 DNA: TGTGCCAGCAGTCTTCTAGGGGCAGGGAGGGTTATGATAGACGAGCAGTACTTC; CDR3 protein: CASSLLGAGRVMIDEQYF
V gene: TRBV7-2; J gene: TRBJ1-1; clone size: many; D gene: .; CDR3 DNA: TGTGCCAGCAGCTTAGGCCGATCGAACACTGAAGCTTTCTTT; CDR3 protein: CASSLGRSNTEAFF
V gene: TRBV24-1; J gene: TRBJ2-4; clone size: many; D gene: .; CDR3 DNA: TGTGCCACCAGTGATTGGGGGTCTGGCATTCAGTACTTC; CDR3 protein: CATSDWGSGIQYF
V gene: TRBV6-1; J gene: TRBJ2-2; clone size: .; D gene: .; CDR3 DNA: TGTGCCAGCATTTGGACGCCAAACACCGGGGAGCTGTTTTTT; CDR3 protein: CASIWTPNTGELFF
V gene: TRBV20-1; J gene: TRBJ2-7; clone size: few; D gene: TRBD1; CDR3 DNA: TGCAGTGCTAGAGTTCCGGGACAGGGAGTTTCCTACGAGCAGTACTTC; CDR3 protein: CSARVPGQGVSYEQYF
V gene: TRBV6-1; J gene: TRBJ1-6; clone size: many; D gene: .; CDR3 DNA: TGTGCCAGCAGTGATTTCCATCACTCCTATAATTCACCCCTCCACTTT; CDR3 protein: CASSDFHHSYNSPLHF
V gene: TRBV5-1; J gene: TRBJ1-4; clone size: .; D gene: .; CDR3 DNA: TGCGCCAGCAGCCGGGCCGGGGGTAATGAAAAACTGTTTTTT; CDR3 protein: CASSRAGGNEKLFF
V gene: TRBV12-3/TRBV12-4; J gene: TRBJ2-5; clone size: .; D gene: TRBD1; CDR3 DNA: TGTGCCAGCCGTCCCACAGGGGTTGTGACCCAGTACTTC; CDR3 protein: CASRPTGVVTQYF
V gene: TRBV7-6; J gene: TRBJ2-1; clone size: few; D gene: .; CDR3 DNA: TGTGCCAGCAGCTTAGGCCGGGGGCCCACCAATGAGCAGTTCTTC; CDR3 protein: CASSLGRGPTNEQFF
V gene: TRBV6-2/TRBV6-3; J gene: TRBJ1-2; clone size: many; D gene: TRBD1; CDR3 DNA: TGTGCCAGCCGGACAGGGAGTAACTATGGCTACACCTTC; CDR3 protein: CASRTGSNYGYTF
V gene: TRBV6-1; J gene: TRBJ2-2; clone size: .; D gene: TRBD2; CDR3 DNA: TGTGCCAGCACTGTGGTGGCTAGCGGGGGTGACGCCAGGGAGCTGTTTTTT; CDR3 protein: CASTVVASGGDARELFF
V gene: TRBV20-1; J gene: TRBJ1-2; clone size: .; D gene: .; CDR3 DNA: TGCAGTGCTAGACCTCTAACGAGCGGCTACACCTTC; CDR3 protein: CSARPLTSGYTF
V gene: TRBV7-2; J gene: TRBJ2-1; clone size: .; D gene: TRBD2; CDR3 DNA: TGTGCCAGCACCCCTAGCGGGGGAGGGAATGAGCAGTTCTTC; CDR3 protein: CASTPSGGGNEQFF
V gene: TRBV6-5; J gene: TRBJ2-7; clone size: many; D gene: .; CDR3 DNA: TGTGCCAGCCGGCCAGAGGGCAGGCACGAGCAGTACTTC; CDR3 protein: CASRPEGRHEQYF
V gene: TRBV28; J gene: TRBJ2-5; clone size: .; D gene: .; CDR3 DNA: TGTGCCAGGATAGGGACCCAGTACTTC; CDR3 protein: CARIGTQYF
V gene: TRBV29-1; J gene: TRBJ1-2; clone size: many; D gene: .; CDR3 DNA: TGCAGCGTTGACGGACAGAACTATGGCTACACCTTC; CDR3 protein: CSVDGQNYGYTF
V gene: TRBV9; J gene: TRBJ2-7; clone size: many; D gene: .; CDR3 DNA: TGTGCCAGCAGCGTAGGGGGGAGTTCCTACGAGCAGTACTTC; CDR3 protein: CASSVGGSSYEQYF
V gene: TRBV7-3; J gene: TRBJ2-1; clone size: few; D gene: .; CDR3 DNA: TGTGCCAGCAGCCCAGGTTCCAACAATGAGCAGTTCTTC; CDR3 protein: CASSPGSNNEQFF
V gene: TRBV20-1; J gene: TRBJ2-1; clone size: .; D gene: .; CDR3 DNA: TGCAGTGCTAGGGGGGAGCTCGTCTACAATGAGCAGTTCTTC; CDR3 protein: CSARGELVYNEQFF
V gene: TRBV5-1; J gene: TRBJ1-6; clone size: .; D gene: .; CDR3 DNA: TGCGCCAGCAGCGTGACAGGTGATAATTCACCCCTCCACTTT; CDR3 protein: CASSVTGDNSPLHF
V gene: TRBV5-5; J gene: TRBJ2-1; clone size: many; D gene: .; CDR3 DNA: TGTGCCAGCAGCTTAGAGAGCTCCTACAATGAGCAGTTCTTC; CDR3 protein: CASSLESSYNEQFF
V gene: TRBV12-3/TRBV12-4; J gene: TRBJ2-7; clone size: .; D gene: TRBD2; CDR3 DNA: TGTGCCAGCAGTCCCCAGGGGACTAGCGGGAACGAGCAGTACTTC; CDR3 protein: CASSPQGTSGNEQYF
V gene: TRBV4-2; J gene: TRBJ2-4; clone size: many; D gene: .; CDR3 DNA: TGTGCCAGCAGCCAAGATGGGGTAGTAAACATTCAGTACTTC; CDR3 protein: CASSQDGVVNIQYF
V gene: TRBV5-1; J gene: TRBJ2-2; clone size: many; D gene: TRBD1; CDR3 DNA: TGCGCCAGCAGCGATGGGACAGGGGCCACCGGGGAGCTGTTTTTT; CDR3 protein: CASSDGTGATGELFF
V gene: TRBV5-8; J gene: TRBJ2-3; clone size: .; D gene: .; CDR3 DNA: TGTGCCAGCAGCTTGGCCCTCCAGCAACATACGCAGTATTTT; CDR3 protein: CASSLALQQHTQYF